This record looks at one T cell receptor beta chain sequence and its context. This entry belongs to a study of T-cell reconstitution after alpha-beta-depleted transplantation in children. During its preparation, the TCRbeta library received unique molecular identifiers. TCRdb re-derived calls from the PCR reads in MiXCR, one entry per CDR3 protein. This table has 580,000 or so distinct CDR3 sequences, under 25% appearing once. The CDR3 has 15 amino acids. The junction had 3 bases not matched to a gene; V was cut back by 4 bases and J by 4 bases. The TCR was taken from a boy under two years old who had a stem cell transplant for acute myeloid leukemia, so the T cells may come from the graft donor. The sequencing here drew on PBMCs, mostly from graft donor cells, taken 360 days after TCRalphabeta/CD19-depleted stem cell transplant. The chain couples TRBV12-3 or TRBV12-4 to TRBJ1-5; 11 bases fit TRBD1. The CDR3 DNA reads TGTGCCAGCAGTTCCGGGACAGGGGGAAATCAGCCCCAGCATTTT. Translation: CASSSGTGGNQPQHF.